Included here is one T cell receptor beta chain sequence, with context. The germline V gene encodes CDR1 SQVTM and CDR2 ANQGSEA. The CDR3 has 13 amino acids. Trimming left V 6 bases short and J 4 bases short, with 12 bases between. Sequenced by immunoSEQ multiplex PCR; TCRdb stores in-frame clones only, minus some. This table holds about 270,000 clones, around nine tenths found once. This record comes from a study of blood T cell repertoires in COVID-19. Across the study: T cells, B-cell-depleted T cells, or PBMCs provided the cDNA or gDNA that served as material.

The TCR sequence derives from a man aged 40-55 years with active or convalescent COVID-19. V and J are TRBV29-1 and TRBJ1-4; maybe TRBD1 (6 bases). The sequenced sample consisted of peripheral blood. CDR3 in DNA: TGCAGCGTCGCCGGACAGTTTAATGAAAAACTGTTTTTT. It translates to CSVAGQFNEKLFF.